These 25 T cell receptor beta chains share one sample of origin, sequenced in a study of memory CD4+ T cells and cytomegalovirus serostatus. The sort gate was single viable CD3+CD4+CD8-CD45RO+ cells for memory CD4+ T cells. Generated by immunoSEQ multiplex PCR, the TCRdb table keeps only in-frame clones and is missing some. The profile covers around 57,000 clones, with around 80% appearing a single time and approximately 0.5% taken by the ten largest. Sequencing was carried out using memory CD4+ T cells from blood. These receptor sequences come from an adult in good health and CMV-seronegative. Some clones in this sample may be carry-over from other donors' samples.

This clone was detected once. CDR3 nucleotides: TGTGCCAGCTCACGCGAGGGGGCGAACACCGGGGAGCTGTTTTTT. Its protein is CASSREGANTGELFF. The chain uses TRBV18 and TRBJ2-2; possible D gene TRBD1, 6 bases. The CDR3 spans 15 residues. V was cut by 4 bases and J by 0 bases, with 9 bases left in between. Germline CDR1 and CDR2: KGHSH and LQKENI.

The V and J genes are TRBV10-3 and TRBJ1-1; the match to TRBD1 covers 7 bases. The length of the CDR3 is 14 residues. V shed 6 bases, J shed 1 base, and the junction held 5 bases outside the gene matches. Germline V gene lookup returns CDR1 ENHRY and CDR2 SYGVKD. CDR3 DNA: TGTGCCATCAGGGGGACAGAGTCGAACACTGAAGCTTTCTTT. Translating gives CAIRGTESNTEAFF.

The CDR3 is CASSLGAGNEQFF. DNA of the CDR3: TGTGCCAGCAGCTTAGGAGCGGGAAATGAGCAGTTCTTC. The chain combines TRBV7-9 with TRBJ2-1; TRBD2 matches 7 bases. This CDR3 contains 13 residues. From germline, CDR1 is SEHNR and CDR2 FQNEAQ (reference sequence). V was pared by 1 base and J by 7 bases, with 1 base of the junction left unmatched.

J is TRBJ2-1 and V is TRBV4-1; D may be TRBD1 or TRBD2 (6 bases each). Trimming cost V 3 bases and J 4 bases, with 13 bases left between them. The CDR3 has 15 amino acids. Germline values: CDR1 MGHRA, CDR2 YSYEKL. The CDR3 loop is CASSQERRGYNEQFF. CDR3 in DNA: TGCGCCAGCAGCCAGGAGAGGAGGGGGTACAATGAGCAGTTCTTC.

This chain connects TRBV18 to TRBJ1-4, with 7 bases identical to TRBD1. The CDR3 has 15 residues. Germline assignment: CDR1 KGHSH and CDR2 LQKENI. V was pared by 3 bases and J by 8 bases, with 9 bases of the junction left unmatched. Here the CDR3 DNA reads TGTGCCAGCTCACCGATGGACAGGTCTTGGGAAAAACTGTTTTTT. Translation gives CASSPMDRSWEKLFF.

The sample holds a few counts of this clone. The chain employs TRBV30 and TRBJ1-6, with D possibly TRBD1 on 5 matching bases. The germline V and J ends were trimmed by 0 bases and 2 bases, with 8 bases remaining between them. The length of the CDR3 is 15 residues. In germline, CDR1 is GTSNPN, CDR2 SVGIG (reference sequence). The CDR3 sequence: CAWSVGRAYNSPLHF. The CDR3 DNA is TGTGCCTGGAGTGTAGGCAGGGCCTATAATTCACCCCTCCACTTT.

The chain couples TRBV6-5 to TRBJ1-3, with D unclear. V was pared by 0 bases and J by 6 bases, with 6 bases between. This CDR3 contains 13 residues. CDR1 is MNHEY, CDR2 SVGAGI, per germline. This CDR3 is CASSYSRTNTIYF. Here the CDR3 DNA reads TGTGCCAGCAGTTACTCGAGAACAAACACCATATATTTT.

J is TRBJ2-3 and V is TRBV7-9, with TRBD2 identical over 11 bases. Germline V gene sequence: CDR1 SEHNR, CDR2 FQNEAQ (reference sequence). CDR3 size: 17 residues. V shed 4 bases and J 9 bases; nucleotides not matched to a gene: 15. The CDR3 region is CASSSQTSGAGWLTQYF. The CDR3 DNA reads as TGTGCCAGCAGCTCCCAGACTAGCGGGGCGGGGTGGCTCACGCAGTATTTT. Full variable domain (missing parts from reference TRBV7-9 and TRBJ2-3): DTGVSQNPRHKITKRGQNVTFRCDPISEHNRLYWYRQTLGQGPEFLTYFQNEAQLEKSRLLSDRFSAERPKGSFSTLEIQRTEQGDSAMYLCASSSQTSGAGWLTQYFGPGTRLTVL.

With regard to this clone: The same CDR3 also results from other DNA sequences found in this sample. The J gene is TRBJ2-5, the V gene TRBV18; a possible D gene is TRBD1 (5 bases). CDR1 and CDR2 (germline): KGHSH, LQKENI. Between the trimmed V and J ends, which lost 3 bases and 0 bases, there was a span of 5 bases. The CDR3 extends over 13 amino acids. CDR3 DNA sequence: TGTGCCAGCTCACCGGGGCACCAAGAGACCCAGTACTTC. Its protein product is CASSPGHQETQYF.

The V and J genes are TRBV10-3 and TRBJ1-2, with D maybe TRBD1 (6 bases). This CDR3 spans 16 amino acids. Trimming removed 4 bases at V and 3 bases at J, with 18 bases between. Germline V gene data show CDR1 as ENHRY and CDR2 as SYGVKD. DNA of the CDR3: TGTGCCATCAGTGTGGAGGGGGGCCAGGGTGACTATGGCTACACCTTC. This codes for CAISVEGGQGDYGYTF.

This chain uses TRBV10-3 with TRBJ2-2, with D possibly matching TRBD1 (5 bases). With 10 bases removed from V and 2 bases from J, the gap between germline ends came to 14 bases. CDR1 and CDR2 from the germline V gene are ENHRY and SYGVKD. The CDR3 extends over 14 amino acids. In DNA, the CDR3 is TGTGCCACCTGGCAGGGTGAAAACACCGGGGAGCTGTTTTTT. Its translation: CATWQGENTGELFF.

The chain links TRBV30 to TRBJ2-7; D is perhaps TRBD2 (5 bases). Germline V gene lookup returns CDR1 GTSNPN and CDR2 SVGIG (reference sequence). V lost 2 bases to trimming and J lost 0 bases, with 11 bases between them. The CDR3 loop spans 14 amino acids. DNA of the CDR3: TGTGCCTGGAGTAAGCTAGCAGTCTCCTACGAGCAGTACTTC. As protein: CAWSKLAVSYEQYF.

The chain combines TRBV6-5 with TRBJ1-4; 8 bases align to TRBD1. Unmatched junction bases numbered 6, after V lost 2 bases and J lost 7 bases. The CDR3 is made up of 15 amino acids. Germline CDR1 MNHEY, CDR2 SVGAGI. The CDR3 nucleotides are TGTGCCAGCAGTTACGCCCAGGGGGCGGGTGAAAAACTGTTTTTT. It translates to CASSYAQGAGEKLFF.

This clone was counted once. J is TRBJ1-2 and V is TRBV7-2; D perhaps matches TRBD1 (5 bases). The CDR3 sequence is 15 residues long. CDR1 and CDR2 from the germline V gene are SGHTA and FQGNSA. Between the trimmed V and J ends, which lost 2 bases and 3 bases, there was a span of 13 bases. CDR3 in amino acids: CASSLTREGDYGYTF. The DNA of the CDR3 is TGTGCCAGCAGCTTAACCAGGGAAGGGGACTATGGCTACACCTTC.

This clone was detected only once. CDR3: CASSSGQDNSPLHF. In DNA form, the CDR3 reads TGTGCCAGCAGCTCTGGACAGGATAATTCACCCCTCCACTTT. The chain has TRBV7-2 and TRBJ1-6; TRBD1 agrees at 7 bases. This CDR3 spans 14 amino acids. The J segment lost 5 bases and the V segment lost 4 bases, leaving 2 bases of the junction unmatched. Germline assignment: CDR1 SGHTA and CDR2 FQGNSA.

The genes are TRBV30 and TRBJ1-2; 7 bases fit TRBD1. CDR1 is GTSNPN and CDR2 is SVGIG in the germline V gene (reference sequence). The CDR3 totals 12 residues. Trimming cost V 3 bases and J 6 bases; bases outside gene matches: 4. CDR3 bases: TGTGCCTGGAGCCCGACAGGGAATGGCTACACCTTC. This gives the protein CAWSPTGNGYTF.

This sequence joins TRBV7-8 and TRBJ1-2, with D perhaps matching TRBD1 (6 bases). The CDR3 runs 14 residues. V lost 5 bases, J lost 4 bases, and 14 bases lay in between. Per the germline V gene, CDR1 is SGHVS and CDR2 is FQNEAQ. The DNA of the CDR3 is TGTGCCAGCAGCCTAGGACAGCACCTCTATGGCTACACCTTC. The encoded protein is CASSLGQHLYGYTF.

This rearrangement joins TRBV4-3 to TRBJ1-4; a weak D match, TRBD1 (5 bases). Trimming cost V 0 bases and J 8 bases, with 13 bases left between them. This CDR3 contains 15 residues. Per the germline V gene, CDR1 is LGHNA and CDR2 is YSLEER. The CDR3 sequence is CASSQDFTGREKLFF. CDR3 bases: TGCGCCAGCAGCCAAGATTTTACAGGTCGAGAAAAACTGTTTTTT.

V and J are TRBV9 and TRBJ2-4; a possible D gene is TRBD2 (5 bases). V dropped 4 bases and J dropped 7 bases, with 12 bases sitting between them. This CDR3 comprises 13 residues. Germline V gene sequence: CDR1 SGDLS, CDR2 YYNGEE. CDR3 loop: CASSTGTGNIQYF. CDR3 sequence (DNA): TGTGCCAGCAGCACGGGAACTGGGAACATTCAGTACTTC.

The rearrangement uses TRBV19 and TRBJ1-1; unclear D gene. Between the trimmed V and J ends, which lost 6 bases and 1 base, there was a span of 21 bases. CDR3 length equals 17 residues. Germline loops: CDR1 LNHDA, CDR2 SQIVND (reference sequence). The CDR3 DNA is TGTGCCAGTAGACATCGCGCCGGGCCCCACCCGAACACTGAAGCTTTCTTT. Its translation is CASRHRAGPHPNTEAFF. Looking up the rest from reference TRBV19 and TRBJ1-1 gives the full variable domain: DGGITQSPKYLFRKEGQNVTLSCEQNLNHDAMYWYRQDPGQGLRLIYYSQIVNDFQKGDIAEGYSVSREKKESFPLTVTSAQKNPTAFYLCASRHRAGPHPNTEAFFGQGTRLTVV.

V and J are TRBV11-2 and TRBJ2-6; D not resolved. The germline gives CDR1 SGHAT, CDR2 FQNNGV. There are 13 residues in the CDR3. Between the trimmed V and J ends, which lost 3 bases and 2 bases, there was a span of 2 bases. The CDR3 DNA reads TGTGCCAGCAGCTTCCCTGGGGCCAACGTCCTGACTTTC. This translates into CASSFPGANVLTF.

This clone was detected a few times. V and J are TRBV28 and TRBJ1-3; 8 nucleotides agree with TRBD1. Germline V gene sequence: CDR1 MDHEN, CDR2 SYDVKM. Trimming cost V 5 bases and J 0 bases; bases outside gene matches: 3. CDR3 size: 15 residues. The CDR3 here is CASSVTGGSGNTIYF. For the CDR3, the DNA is TGTGCCAGCAGTGTTACAGGGGGCTCTGGAAACACCATATATTTT.

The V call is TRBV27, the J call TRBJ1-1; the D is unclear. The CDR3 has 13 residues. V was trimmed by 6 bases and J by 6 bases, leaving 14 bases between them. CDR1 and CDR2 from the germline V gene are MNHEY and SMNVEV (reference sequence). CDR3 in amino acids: CASRTVNRAEAFF. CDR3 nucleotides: TGTGCCAGCAGGACTGTGAACCGCGCTGAAGCTTTCTTT.

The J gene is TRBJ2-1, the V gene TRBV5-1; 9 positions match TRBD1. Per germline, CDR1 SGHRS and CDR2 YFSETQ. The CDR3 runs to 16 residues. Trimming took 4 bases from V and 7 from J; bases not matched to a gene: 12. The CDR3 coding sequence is TGCGCCAGCAGCCCGGTGGGACAGGGTGGGAGGAATGAGCAGTTCTTC. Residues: CASSPVGQGGRNEQFF.

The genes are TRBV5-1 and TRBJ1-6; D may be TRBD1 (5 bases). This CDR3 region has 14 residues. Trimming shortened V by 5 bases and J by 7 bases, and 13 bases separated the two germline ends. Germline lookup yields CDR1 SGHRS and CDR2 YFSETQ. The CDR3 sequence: CASSAGLGNSPLHF. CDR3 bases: TGCGCCAGCAGTGCGGGACTAGGCAATTCACCCCTCCACTTT.